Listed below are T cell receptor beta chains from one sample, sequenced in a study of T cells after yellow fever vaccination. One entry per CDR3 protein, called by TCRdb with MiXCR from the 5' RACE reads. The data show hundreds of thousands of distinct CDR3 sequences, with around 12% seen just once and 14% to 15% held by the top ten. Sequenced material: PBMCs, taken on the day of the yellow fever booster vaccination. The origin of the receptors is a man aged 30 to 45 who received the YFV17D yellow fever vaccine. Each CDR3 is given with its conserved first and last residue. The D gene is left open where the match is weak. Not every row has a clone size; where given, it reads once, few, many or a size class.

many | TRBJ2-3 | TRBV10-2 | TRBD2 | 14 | CASSEREGPDTQYF | TGCGCCAGCAGTGAGCGGGAGGGCCCGGATACGCAGTATTTT
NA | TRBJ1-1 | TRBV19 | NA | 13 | CASSIEIRTEAFF | TGTGCCAGTAGTATCGAGATCCGCACTGAAGCTTTCTTT
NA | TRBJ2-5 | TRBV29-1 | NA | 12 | CSVFRPQETQYF | TGCAGCGTCTTTCGCCCACAAGAGACCCAGTACTTC
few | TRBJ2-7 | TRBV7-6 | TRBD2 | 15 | CASSLGVASGYEQYF | TGTGCCAGCAGTCTAGGCGTGGCTAGCGGCTACGAGCAGTACTTC
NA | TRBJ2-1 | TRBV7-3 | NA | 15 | CASSLTGGQYNEQFF | TGTGCCAGCAGCTTAACGGGCGGGCAATACAATGAGCAGTTCTTC
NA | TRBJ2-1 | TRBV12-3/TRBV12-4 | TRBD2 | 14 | CASGGGRASNEQFF | TGTGCCAGCGGGGGCGGGAGGGCCAGCAATGAGCAGTTCTTC
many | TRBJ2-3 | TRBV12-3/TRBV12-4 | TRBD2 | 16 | CASSFISGSATDTQYF | TGTGCCAGCAGTTTTATTAGCGGGAGTGCTACAGATACGCAGTATTTT
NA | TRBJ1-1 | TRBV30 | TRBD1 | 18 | CASSDRAGRGALGYEAFF | TGTGCCTCCTCGGACAGGGCGGGACGGGGGGCTTTGGGTTATGAAGCTTTCTTT
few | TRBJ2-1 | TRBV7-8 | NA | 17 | CASSLGWGTAVYNEQFF | TGTGCCAGCAGCTTAGGTTGGGGGACTGCGGTATACAATGAGCAGTTCTTC
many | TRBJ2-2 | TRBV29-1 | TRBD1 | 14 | CSVAGQGNTGELFF | TGCAGCGTGGCCGGACAGGGTAACACCGGGGAGCTGTTTTTT
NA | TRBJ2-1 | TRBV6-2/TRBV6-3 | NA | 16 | CASSSLEKPTYNEQFF | TGTGCCAGCAGTTCCCTAGAAAAACCAACCTACAATGAGCAGTTCTTC
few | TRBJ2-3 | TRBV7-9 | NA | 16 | CASSLGEPPSTDTQYF | TGTGCCAGCAGCTTAGGCGAGCCTCCTAGCACAGATACGCAGTATTTT
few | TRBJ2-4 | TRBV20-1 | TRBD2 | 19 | CSARDLLSPAGVAKNIQYF | TGCAGTGCTAGAGATCTATTATCTCCTGCGGGAGTTGCCAAAAACATTCAGTACTTC
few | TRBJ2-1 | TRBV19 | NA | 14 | CASSMGLAGNEQFF | TGTGCCAGTAGTATGGGGCTAGCTGGAAATGAGCAGTTCTTC
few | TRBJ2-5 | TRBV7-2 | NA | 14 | CASSLLATRQTQYF | TGTGCCAGCAGCTTATTGGCCACCCGCCAGACCCAGTACTTC
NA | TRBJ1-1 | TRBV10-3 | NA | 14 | CAISDGGRNTEAFF | TGTGCCATCAGTGATGGGGGCCGAAACACTGAAGCTTTCTTT
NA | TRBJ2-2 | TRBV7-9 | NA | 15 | CASSLSGPNTGELFF | TGTGCCAGCAGCTTATCCGGGCCGAACACCGGGGAGCTGTTTTTT
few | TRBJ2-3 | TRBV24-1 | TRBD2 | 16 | CATSDWTSGSTDTQYF | TGTGCCACCAGTGATTGGACTAGCGGGAGTACAGATACGCAGTATTTT
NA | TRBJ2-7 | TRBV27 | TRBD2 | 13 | CASGTSKYYEQYF | TGTGCCAGCGGGACTAGCAAATACTACGAGCAGTACTTC
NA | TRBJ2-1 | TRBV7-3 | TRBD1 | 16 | CASSLMGTGGTNEQFF | TGTGCCAGCAGCTTAATGGGGACAGGGGGTACAAATGAGCAGTTCTTC
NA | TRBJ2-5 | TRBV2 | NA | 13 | CASSVTRPETQYF | TGTGCCAGCAGCGTCACACGCCCGGAGACCCAGTACTTC
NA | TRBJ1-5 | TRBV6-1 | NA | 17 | CASTQISGGVGNQPQHF | TGTGCCAGCACCCAGATTTCGGGGGGCGTGGGCAATCAGCCCCAGCATTTT
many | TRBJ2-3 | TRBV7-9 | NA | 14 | CASSLLGGTDTQYF | TGTGCCAGCAGCCTTCTCGGGGGAACAGATACGCAGTATTTT
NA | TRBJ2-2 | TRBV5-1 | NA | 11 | CANSTIGELFF | TGCGCCAATTCCACGATCGGGGAGCTGTTTTTT
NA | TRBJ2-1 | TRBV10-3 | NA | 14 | CAIRLDDSYNEQFF | TGTGCCATCAGACTCGACGACTCCTACAATGAGCAGTTCTTC